Listed below are T cell receptor beta chains from one sample, sequenced in a study of post-analysis software for immune sequencing data. TCRdb itself ran the PCR reads through MiXCR, one entry per CDR3 protein. The sample lists roughly 650,000 distinct CDR3 sequences, over 45% occurring once. What was sequenced was blood. These receptors all stem from a girl aged 2-10 years with multiple sclerosis. Each CDR3 is given with its conserved first and last residue. The D gene is left open where the match is weak. Rows give clone size only sometimes, using once, few, many, or a class for an expanded clone.

TRBD2,TRBJ2-1,-,TRBV6-4,CASSGPRLAGVNEQFF,TGTGCCAGCAGTGGCCCAAGACTAGCGGGAGTGAATGAGCAGTTCTTC
TRBD1,TRBJ1-1,-,TRBV29-1,CSVGTGKGTEAFF,TGCAGCGTGGGGACAGGGAAGGGGACTGAAGCTTTCTTT
TRBD1,TRBJ2-4,-,TRBV10-3,CAISDVTGTGSTKQYF,TGTGCCATCAGTGACGTTACTGGGACAGGGTCTACGAAGCAGTACTTC
TRBD2,TRBJ2-7,few,TRBV5-1,CASSDRGEGEGYEQYF,TGCGCCAGCAGCGATCGAGGAGAAGGGGAGGGCTACGAGCAGTACTTC
TRBD1,TRBJ2-7,-,TRBV6-1,CASSVQGHSEQYF,TGTGCCAGCAGTGTACAGGGGCACAGCGAGCAGTACTTC
-,TRBJ2-3,few,TRBV6-4,CASSAVGGAETQYF,TGTGCCAGCAGTGCGGTCGGGGGAGCTGAAACGCAGTATTTT
-,TRBJ2-1,-,TRBV20-1,CSASAGGAYNEQFF,TGCAGTGCTAGTGCGGGCGGAGCCTACAATGAGCAGTTCTTC
-,TRBJ2-5,-,TRBV3-1,CASSQEVGQVETQYF,TGTGCCAGCAGCCAAGAGGTGGGACAAGTAGAGACCCAGTACTTC
-,TRBJ1-2,-,TRBV5-1,CASSLIGGDGYTF,TGCGCCAGCAGCTTGATTGGCGGCGATGGCTACACCTTC
-,TRBJ2-1,-,TRBV30,CAWRGTWQYNEQFF,TGTGCCTGGAGGGGGACGTGGCAATACAATGAGCAGTTCTTC
-,TRBJ2-1,-,TRBV6-5,CAGSHRTAYNEQFF,TGTGCCGGCAGCCATCGGACAGCCTACAATGAGCAGTTCTTC
-,TRBJ1-2,-,TRBV7-9,CASSSLTGWANGYTF,TGTGCCAGCAGCTCTCTAACAGGATGGGCTAATGGCTACACCTTC
-,TRBJ2-1,few,TRBV5-1,CASSTSGLSYNEQFF,TGCGCCAGCAGCACCAGCGGACTATCCTACAATGAGCAGTTCTTC
-,TRBJ2-5,-,TRBV6-2/TRBV6-3,CASSKMMTAETQYF,TGTGCCAGCAGTAAAATGATGACTGCAGAGACCCAGTACTTC
TRBD2,TRBJ2-3,-,TRBV6-1,CASSELSGTADTQYF,TGTGCCAGCAGTGAATTGAGCGGGACGGCAGATACGCAGTATTTT
TRBD2,TRBJ2-5,-,TRBV20-1,CSASGTSGSQHEQYF,TGCAGTGCTTCCGGGACTAGCGGGAGCCAACATGAGCAGTACTTC
-,TRBJ1-5,few,TRBV4-2,CASSQVLVGCRSNQPQHF,TGTGCCAGCAGCCAAGTGCTCGTGGGGTGTCGGAGCAATCAGCCCCAGCATTTT
-,TRBJ2-1,few,TRBV12-3/TRBV12-4,CASSSFQYNEQFF,TGTGCCAGCAGTTCATTTCAGTACAATGAGCAGTTCTTC
-,TRBJ1-5,-,TRBV2,CASMGRFNQPQHF,TGTGCCAGCATGGGGAGATTCAATCAGCCCCAGCATTTT
TRBD2,TRBJ2-3,few,TRBV12-3/TRBV12-4,CASSFGTSGGGTDTQYF,TGTGCCAGCAGTTTCGGGACTAGCGGGGGAGGAACAGATACGCAGTATTTT
-,TRBJ1-5,-,TRBV29-1,CSVGHTLNQPQHF,TGCAGCGTTGGGCATACACTCAATCAGCCCCAGCATTTT
-,TRBJ2-3,-,TRBV29-1,CSVSTSGDTQYF,TGCAGCGTTTCTACATCGGGAGATACGCAGTATTTT
TRBD1,TRBJ1-5,many,TRBV12-3/TRBV12-4,CASSLSGQNQPQHF,TGTGCCAGCAGTTTGTCGGGACAGAATCAGCCCCAGCATTTT
TRBD1,TRBJ2-5,-,TRBV5-1,CASTSDRAETQYF,TGCGCCAGCACCTCGGACAGGGCAGAGACCCAGTACTTC
-,TRBJ2-2,-,TRBV4-3,CASSQQVDNTGELFF,TGCGCCAGCAGCCAGCAGGTTGATAACACCGGGGAGCTGTTTTTT
-,TRBJ2-6,-,TRBV7-2,CASSWDPPNSGANVLTF,TGTGCCAGCAGCTGGGACCCACCGAACTCTGGGGCCAACGTCCTGACTTTC
-,TRBJ2-5,-,TRBV21-1,CASSKGGGRAETQYF,TGTGCCAGCAGCAAAGGCGGCGGGAGGGCCGAGACCCAGTACTTC
TRBD2,TRBJ2-1,-,TRBV19,CASSRFGLAEETQFF,TGTGCCAGTAGTAGGTTCGGACTAGCGGAAGAGACCCAGTTCTTC
-,TRBJ2-5,-,TRBV5-1,CASSSGRAEETQYF,TGCGCCAGCAGTTCCGGGAGAGCTGAAGAGACCCAGTACTTC